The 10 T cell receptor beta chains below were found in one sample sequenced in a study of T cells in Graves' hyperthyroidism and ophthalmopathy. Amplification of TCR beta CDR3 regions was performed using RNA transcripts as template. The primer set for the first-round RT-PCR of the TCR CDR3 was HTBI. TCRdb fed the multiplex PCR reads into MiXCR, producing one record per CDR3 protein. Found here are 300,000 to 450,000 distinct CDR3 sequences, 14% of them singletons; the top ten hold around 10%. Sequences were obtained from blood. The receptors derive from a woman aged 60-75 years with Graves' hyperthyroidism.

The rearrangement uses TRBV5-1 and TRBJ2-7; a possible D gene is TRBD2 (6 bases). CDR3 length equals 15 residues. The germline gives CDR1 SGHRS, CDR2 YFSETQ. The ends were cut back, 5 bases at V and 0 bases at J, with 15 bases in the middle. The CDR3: CASRLSGSSSYEQYF. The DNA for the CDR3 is TGCGCCAGCAGACTGAGCGGGTCAAGCTCCTACGAGCAGTACTTC.

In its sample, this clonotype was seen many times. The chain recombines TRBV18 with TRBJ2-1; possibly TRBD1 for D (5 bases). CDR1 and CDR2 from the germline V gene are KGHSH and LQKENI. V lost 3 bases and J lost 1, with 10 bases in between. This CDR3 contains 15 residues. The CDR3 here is CASSPAPGSYNEQFF. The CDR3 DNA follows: TGTGCCAGCTCACCGGCCCCAGGGTCCTACAATGAGCAGTTCTTC.

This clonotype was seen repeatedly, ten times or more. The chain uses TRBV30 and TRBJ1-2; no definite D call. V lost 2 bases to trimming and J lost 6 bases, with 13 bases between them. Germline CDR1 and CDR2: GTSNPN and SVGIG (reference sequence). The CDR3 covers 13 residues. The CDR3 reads CAWSRTGYDGYTF. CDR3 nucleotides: TGTGCCTGGAGTAGGACCGGCTACGATGGCTACACCTTC. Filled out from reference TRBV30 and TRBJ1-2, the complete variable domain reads SQTIHQWPATLVQPVGSPLSLECTVEGTSNPNLYWYRQAAGRGLQLLFYSVGIGQISSEVPQNLSASRPQDRQFILSSKKLLLSDSGFYLCAWSRTGYDGYTFGSGTRLTVV.

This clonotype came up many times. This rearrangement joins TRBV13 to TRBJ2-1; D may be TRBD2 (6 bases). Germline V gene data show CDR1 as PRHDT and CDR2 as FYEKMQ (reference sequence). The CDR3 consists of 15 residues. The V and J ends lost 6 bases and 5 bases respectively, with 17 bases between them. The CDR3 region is CASSDPDGGNNEQFF. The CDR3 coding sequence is TGTGCCAGCAGTGACCCCGACGGGGGAAACAATGAGCAGTTCTTC.

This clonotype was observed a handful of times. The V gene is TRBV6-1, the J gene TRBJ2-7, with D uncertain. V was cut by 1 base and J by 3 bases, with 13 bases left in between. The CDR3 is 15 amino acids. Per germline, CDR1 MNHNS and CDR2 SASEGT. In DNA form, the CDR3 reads TGTGCCAGCAGTGAAGGGAGACGGTCCCACTACGAGCAGTACTTC. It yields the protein CASSEGRRSHYEQYF.

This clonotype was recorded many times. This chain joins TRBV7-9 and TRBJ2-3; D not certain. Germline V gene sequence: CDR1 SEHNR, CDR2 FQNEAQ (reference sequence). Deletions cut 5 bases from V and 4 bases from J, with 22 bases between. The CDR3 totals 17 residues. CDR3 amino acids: CASSPLSGSQVADTQYF. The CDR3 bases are TGTGCCAGCAGCCCCCTGTCTGGGTCCCAGGTAGCAGATACGCAGTATTTT.

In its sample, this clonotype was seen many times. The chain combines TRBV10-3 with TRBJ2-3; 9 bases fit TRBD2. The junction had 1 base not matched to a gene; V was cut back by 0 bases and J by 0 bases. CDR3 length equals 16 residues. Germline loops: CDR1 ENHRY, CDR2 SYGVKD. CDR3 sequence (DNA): TGTGCCATCAGTGAGTCTAGCGGGAGTAGCACAGATACGCAGTATTTT. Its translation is CAISESSGSSTDTQYF.

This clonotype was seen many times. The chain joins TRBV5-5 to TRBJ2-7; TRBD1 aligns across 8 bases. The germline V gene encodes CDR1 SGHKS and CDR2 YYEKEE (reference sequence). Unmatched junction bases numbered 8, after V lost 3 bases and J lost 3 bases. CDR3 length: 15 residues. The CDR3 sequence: CASSSPGGSNYEQYF. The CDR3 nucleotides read TGTGCCAGCAGCTCACCAGGGGGCAGTAACTACGAGCAGTACTTC.

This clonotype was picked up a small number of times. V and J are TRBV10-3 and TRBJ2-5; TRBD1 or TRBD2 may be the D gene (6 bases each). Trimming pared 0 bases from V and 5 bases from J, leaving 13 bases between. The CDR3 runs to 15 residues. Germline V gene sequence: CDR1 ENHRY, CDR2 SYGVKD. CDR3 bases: TGTGCCATCAGTGAGTCCAGGGGAGGCAGGGAGACCCAGTACTTC. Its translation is CAISESRGGRETQYF.

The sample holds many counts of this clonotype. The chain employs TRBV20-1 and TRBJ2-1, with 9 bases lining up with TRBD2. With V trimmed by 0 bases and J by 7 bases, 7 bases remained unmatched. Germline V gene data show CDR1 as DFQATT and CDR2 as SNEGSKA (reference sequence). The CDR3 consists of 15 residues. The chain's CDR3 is CSARDRLAGWNEQFF. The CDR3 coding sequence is TGCAGTGCTAGAGATAGGCTAGCGGGATGGAATGAGCAGTTCTTC.